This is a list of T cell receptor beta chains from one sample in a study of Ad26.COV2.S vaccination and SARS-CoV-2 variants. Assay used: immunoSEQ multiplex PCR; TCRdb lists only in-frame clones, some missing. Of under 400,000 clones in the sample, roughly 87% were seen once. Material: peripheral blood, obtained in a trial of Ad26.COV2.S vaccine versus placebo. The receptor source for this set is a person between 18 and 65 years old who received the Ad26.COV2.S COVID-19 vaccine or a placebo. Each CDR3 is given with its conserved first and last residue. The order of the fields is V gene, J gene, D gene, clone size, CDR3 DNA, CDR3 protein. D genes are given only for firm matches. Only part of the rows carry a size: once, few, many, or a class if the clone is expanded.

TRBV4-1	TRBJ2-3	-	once	TGCGCCAGCAGCCAAGATAGGGACTCTACCACAGATACGCAGTATTTT	CASSQDRDSTTDTQYF
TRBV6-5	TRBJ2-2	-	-	TGTGCCAGCAGTTCCTACAGGGAACTGAACACCGGGGAGCTGTTTTTT	CASSSYRELNTGELFF
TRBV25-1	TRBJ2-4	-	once	TGTGCCAGCAGTGAGGGCGGGGTGAGCATTCAGTACTTC	CASSEGGVSIQYF
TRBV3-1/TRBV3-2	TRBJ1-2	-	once	TGTGCCAGCGCGCAAATGGCCACGCAAAGTAAAGGCTACACCTTC	CASAQMATQSKGYTF
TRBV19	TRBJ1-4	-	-	TGTGCCAGTCGGGGGCATACTAATGAAAAACTGTTTTTT	CASRGHTNEKLFF
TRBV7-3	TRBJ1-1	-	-	TGTGCCAGCAGCTCCGTGGGGCAGAACACTGAAGCTTTCTTT	CASSSVGQNTEAFF
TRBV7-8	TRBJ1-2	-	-	TGTGCCAGCAGCTTAGCGCGTGGCAGGAACTATGGCTACACCTTC	CASSLARGRNYGYTF
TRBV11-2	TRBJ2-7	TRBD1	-	TGTGCCAGCAGCTCGCTGACCGGGACAGGGGTTAACGAGCAGTACTTC	CASSSLTGTGVNEQYF
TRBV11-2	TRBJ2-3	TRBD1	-	TGTGCCAGCAGCTCGCCCCGGGACAGGGGTAGAGATACGCAGTATTTT	CASSSPRDRGRDTQYF
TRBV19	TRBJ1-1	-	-	TGTGCCAGTAGTAACGACCGCACAGGTGCCAACACTGAAGCTTTCTTT	CASSNDRTGANTEAFF
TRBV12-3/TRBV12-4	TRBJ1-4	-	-	TGTGCCAGCAGTTACACCGGGGAAAAACTGTTTTTT	CASSYTGEKLFF
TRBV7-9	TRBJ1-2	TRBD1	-	TGTGCCAGCAGCCTTACAGGGACAGGGGTTCTGGTGAGGGGCTACACCTTC	CASSLTGTGVLVRGYTF
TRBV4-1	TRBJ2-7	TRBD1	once	TGCGCCAGCAGCCACCTCAGGACAGGCCCCCACTACGAGCAGTACTTC	CASSHLRTGPHYEQYF
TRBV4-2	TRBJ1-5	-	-	TGTGCCAGCAGCCAAGAGCTCGGGGAAGCCCAGCATTTT	CASSQELGEAQHF
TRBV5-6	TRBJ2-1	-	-	TGTGCCAGCAGCTTGGTAGGGGTTGAGCAGTTCTTC	CASSLVGVEQFF
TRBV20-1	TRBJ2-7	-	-	TGCAGTGCTAGTCCGACCTACGAGCAGTACTTC	CSASPTYEQYF
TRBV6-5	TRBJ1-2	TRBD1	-	TGTGCCAGCAGTTACTCACTGTCAGGGGGGTATGGCTACACCTTC	CASSYSLSGGYGYTF
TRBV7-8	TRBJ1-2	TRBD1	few	TGTGCCAGCAGCGCATCAGGGGGCGCTGGCTATGGCTACACCTTC	CASSASGGAGYGYTF
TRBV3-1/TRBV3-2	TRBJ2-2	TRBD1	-	TGTGCCAGCAGCCAAGCGGGTGGGACAGGGGGAACCGGGGAGCTGTTTTTT	CASSQAGGTGGTGELFF
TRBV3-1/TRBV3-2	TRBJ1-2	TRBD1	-	TGTGCCAGCAGCCAAACTACAACCGGGACAGGGATCTATGGCTACACCTTC	CASSQTTTGTGIYGYTF
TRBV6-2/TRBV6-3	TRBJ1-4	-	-	TGTGCCAGCAGTTACTCGCCTCTCGATCCGGGATCCAATGAAAAACTGTTTTTT	CASSYSPLDPGSNEKLFF
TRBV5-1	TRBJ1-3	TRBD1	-	TGCGCCAGCAGCCAGGGGGCGCCGGGAGGAAACACCATATATTTT	CASSQGAPGGNTIYF
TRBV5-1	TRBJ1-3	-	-	TGCGCCAGCAGCTTGGCGGCCGACGCCGGGGGAAACACCATATATTTT	CASSLAADAGGNTIYF
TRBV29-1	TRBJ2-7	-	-	TGCAGCGTCCGAGGACTGTACTCCTACGAGCAGTACTTC	CSVRGLYSYEQYF
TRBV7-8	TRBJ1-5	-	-	TGTGCCAGCAGCTTAGGTCGGAGACAGGAGAGCAATCAGCCCCAGCATTTT	CASSLGRRQESNQPQHF
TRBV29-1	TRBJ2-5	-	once	TGCAGCGTGGGAGGACTATTAAAGACAGAGACCCAGTACTTC	CSVGGLLKTETQYF
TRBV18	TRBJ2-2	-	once	TGTGCCAGCTCACGACAAAAAGGGACTGATCTTTCCGGGGAGCTGTTTTTT	CASSRQKGTDLSGELFF
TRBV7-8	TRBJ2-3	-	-	TGTGCCAGCAGCTTAGGCGCACCGAGCACAGATACGCAGTATTTT	CASSLGAPSTDTQYF
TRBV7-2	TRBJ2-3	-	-	TGTGCCAGCAGCCCACTCCGGGGCACAGATACGCAGTATTTT	CASSPLRGTDTQYF
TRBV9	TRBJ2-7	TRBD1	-	TGTGCCAGCAGCGTAGGGGGGCAGGGGGCGTACGAGCAGTACTTC	CASSVGGQGAYEQYF
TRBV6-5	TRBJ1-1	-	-	TGTGCCAGCAGTTACAATAGTTACACTGAAGCTTTCTTT	CASSYNSYTEAFF
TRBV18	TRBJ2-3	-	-	TGTGCCAGCTCACCACTAACCGGGGGGCTCACAGATACGCAGTATTTT	CASSPLTGGLTDTQYF
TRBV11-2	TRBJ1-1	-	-	TGTGCCAGCAGCGCTAGACAGGAGACCTACACTGAAGCTTTCTTT	CASSARQETYTEAFF
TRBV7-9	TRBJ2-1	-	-	TGTGCCAGCAGCTTTTATCGGGGCAGAAATGAGCAGTTCTTC	CASSFYRGRNEQFF
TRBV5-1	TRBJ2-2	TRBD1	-	TGCGCCAGCAGCTTGTTCTCCGTGACAGGGACCGGGGAGCTGTTTTTT	CASSLFSVTGTGELFF
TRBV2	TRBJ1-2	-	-	TGTGCCAGCAGTGAAAGAGGGCGGACATCGAAGGCCTATGGCTACACCTTC	CASSERGRTSKAYGYTF
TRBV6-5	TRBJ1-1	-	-	TGTGCCAGCAGTTACTCGAGCGGTCGGGTGAACACTGAAGCTTTCTTT	CASSYSSGRVNTEAFF
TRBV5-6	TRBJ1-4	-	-	TGTGCCAGCAGCGCAGCCCCTAGGTCCGGCGCAGAAAAACTGTTTTTT	CASSAAPRSGAEKLFF
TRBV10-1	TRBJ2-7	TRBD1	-	TGCGCCAGCAGCAGACAGGGGGCAGGGACCCCCTACGAGCAGTACTTC	CASSRQGAGTPYEQYF
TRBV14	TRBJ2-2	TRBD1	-	TGTGCCAGCAGAGACCCGGGACAGGGGAACACCGGGGAGCTGTTTTTT	CASRDPGQGNTGELFF
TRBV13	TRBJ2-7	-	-	TGTGCCAGCAGCTTATCCCACAGTGCCCCCTACGAGCAGTACTTC	CASSLSHSAPYEQYF
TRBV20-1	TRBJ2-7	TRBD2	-	TGCAGTGCTAGTCTAGCGGGGGGGCTAAGCTACGAGCAGTACTTC	CSASLAGGLSYEQYF
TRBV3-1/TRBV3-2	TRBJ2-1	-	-	TGTGCCAGCAGCCCTTCCCGGGCGGACAATGAGCAGTTCTTC	CASSPSRADNEQFF
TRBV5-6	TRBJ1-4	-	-	TGTGCCAGCGGAAGCGAGTCAACTAATGAAAAACTGTTTTTT	CASGSESTNEKLFF
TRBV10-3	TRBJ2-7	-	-	TGTGCCATCAGTGAGCGGGGGACAGCGTCTGCCGAGCAGTACTTC	CAISERGTASAEQYF
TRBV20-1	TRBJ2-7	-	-	TGCAGTGCTAGAGATAGCTACGAGCAGTACTTC	CSARDSYEQYF
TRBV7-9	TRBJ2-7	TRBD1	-	TGTGCCAGCAGCGACCCGGGGGGACAGGGGGCTTACGAGCAGTACTTC	CASSDPGGQGAYEQYF
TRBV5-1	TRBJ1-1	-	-	TGCGCCAGCAGCCCCCCGGAGGGGAGCACTGAAGCTTTCTTT	CASSPPEGSTEAFF